This T cell receptor (beta chain) was identified in a study of beta chain features in type 1 diabetes. Regarding the study as a whole: For Type 1 diabetes patients, all four CD4+ subsets carried TCRB CDR3s that were moderately but significantly shorter.

Expressed TCRB transcripts got sequenced, as all isolated RNA was reverse transcribed. Method: immunoSEQ multiplex PCR; TCRdb's copy keeps in-frame clones and lacks some. Of 160,000 or so clones listed, around 63% are singletons. With regard to this clone: Its antigen is not identified.

The germline gives CDR1 SGDLS, CDR2 YYNGEE. This CDR3 has 14 residues. V lost 3 bases, J lost 5 bases, and 11 bases lay in between. The sample consisted of naive CD4+ T cells from blood. V is TRBV9 and J is TRBJ2-2; either TRBD1 or TRBD2 may supply D (5 bases each). The receptor was isolated from a man aged 25-45 years with type 1 diabetes. The CDR3 bases are TGTGCCAGCAGCGCCAGAGAGGGGACCGGGGAGCTGTTTTTT. Protein sequence: CASSAREGTGELFF.